One sample yielded the 10 T cell receptor beta chains listed below, sequenced in a study of cytomegalovirus exposure and HLA in healthy donors. PCR used 60 Vbeta primers and 13 Jbeta primers. Libraries were prepared by immunoSEQ multiplex PCR; TCRdb keeps only in-frame clonotypes and omits some of them. The sample shows 100,000 to 150,000 clones, around 72% of them seen only once. The sequencing input was PBMCs. These receptors were taken from a woman aged 40 to 55 in good health and CMV-seronegative.

The V gene is TRBV9, the J gene TRBJ1-1, with a possible D match to TRBD1 (6 bases). The CDR3 consists of 15 residues. In germline, CDR1 is SGDLS, CDR2 YYNGEE. V gave up 3 bases and J gave up 4 bases, with 16 bases separating them. The CDR3 DNA is TGTGCCAGCAGCGAAGGCGGAGGGGGGGCCACTGAAGCTTTCTTT. Protein sequence: CASSEGGGGATEAFF. Together with reference TRBV9 and TRBJ1-1, the CDR3 gives the full variable domain: DSGVTQTPKHLITATGQRVTLRCSPRSGDLSVYWYQQSLDQGLQFLIQYYNGEERAKGNILERFSAQQFPDLHSELNLSSLELGDSALYFCASSEGGGGATEAFFGQGTRLTVV.

The V and J genes are TRBV4-1 and TRBJ2-7, with 12 nucleotides matching TRBD2. Germline CDR1 and CDR2: MGHRA and YSYEKL. Germline trimming cut 0 bases from V and 5 bases from J; bases unmatched to any gene: 8. This CDR3 is built from 17 residues. The CDR3 bases are TGCGCCAGCAGCCAAGAGACGGGACTAGCGGGTTTCGACGAGCAGTACTTC. Amino acids: CASSQETGLAGFDEQYF.

This clone was observed a handful of times. The chain joins TRBV28 to TRBJ2-7; 9 bases align to TRBD1. This CDR3 contains 14 residues. Germline V gene sequence: CDR1 MDHEN, CDR2 SYDVKM. After removal of 6 bases from V and 5 bases from J, the junction contained 8 bases not matched to a gene. In DNA, the CDR3 is TGTGCCAGCAGGTCTACAGGGGGCAAGGACGAGCAGTACTTC. Translated, it gives CASRSTGGKDEQYF. Together with reference TRBV28 and TRBJ2-7, the CDR3 gives the full variable domain: DVKVTQSSRYLVKRTGEKVFLECVQDMDHENMFWYRQDPGLGLRLIYFSYDVKMKEKGDIPEGYSVSREKKERFSLILESASTNQTSMYLCASRSTGGKDEQYFGPGTRLTVT.

Only a few counts were recorded for this clone. The chain joins TRBV13 to TRBJ2-1; possibly TRBD2 for D (6 bases). The germline V gene has CDR1 PRHDT and CDR2 FYEKMQ (reference sequence). V was trimmed by 5 bases and J by 5 bases, leaving 16 bases between them. This CDR3 region has 15 residues. This CDR3 is CASSPRWDLNNEQFF. DNA for the CDR3: TGTGCCAGCAGCCCCCGTTGGGACTTGAACAATGAGCAGTTCTTC.

CDR3 region: CASSTGLAGSTDTQYF. CDR3 DNA sequence: TGTGCCAGCAGCACCGGACTAGCGGGTAGCACAGATACGCAGTATTTT. The gene calls are TRBV7-2 and TRBJ2-3, with TRBD2 matching 11 bases. Trimming cost V 5 bases and J 0 bases; bases outside gene matches: 4. The CDR3 extends over 16 amino acids. Per germline, CDR1 SGHTA and CDR2 FQGNSA. Combining the CDR3 with reference TRBV7-2 and TRBJ2-3 gives the whole variable domain GAGVSQSPSNKVTEKGKDVELRCDPISGHTALYWYRQSLGQGLEFLIYFQGNSAPDKSGLPSDRFSAERTGGSVSTLTIQRTQQEDSAVYLCASSTGLAGSTDTQYFGPGTRLTVL.

The chain has TRBV19 and TRBJ1-5; unclear D gene. V was trimmed by 5 bases and J by 3 bases, leaving 8 bases between them. The CDR3 is 13 residues long. Germline V gene lookup returns CDR1 LNHDA and CDR2 SQIVND (reference sequence). CDR3 loop: CASSVPHNQPQHF. The CDR3 DNA reads TGTGCCAGTAGTGTCCCCCACAATCAGCCCCAGCATTTT.

This clone was counted between two and nine times. V gene TRBV7-3 combines with J gene TRBJ2-7, with a tentative D call TRBD2 (5 bases). Germline V CDR1 and CDR2: SGHTA, FQGTGA. The CDR3 is 15 amino acids. Trimming left V 3 bases short and J 2 bases short, with 14 bases between. This chain's CDR3 is CASSLGAGSPYEQYF. CDR3 bases: TGTGCCAGCAGCTTGGGAGCTGGCAGCCCCTACGAGCAGTACTTC.

The rearrangement links TRBV5-1 to TRBJ2-5, with 10 bases fitting TRBD1. The V segment lost 0 bases and the J segment 0 bases; nucleotides outside the gene matches: 17. Germline assignment: CDR1 SGHRS and CDR2 YFSETQ. The CDR3 is 21 amino acids. The CDR3 nucleotides read TGCGCCAGCAGCTTGGCCCCGGGACAGGGGAAGGTAAAAATCTACCAAGAGACCCAGTACTTC. The encoded protein is CASSLAPGQGKVKIYQETQYF.

This clone was observed a single time. The chain joins TRBV7-8 to TRBJ2-7; 10 nucleotides align to TRBD2. Germline trimming cut 3 bases from V and 2 bases from J; bases unmatched to any gene: 7. Germline CDR1 SGHVS, CDR2 FQNEAQ. CDR3 length: 16 amino acids. CDR3 DNA sequence: TGTGCCAGCAGCTTTCGTGCTAGCGGGGGCACCTACGAGCAGTACTTC. This sequence encodes CASSFRASGGTYEQYF. Drawing the rest from reference TRBV7-8 and TRBJ2-7, the complete variable domain is GAGVSQSPRYKVAKRGQDVALRCDPISGHVSLFWYQQALGQGPEFLTYFQNEAQLDKSGLPSDRFFAERPEGSVSTLKIQRTQQEDSAVYLCASSFRASGGTYEQYFGPGTRLTVT.

The chain carries TRBV19 and TRBJ2-5; D perhaps matches TRBD1 (6 bases). The DNA matches TRBJ2-7 better at its end, which makes the J call doubtful. CDR1 LNHDA and CDR2 SQIVND come from the germline V gene (reference sequence). This CDR3 has 13 residues. For the CDR3, the DNA is TGTGCCACCAGGGACACCGATTCCTACGAGCAGTACTTC. This encodes CATRDTDSYEQYF.